The 14 T cell receptor beta chains below come from one sample, sequenced in a study of T cell changes during pregnancy in multiple sclerosis. Assay: immunoSEQ multiplex PCR; the TCRdb copy retains only in-frame clones and omits some. This sample yields more than 45,000 clones, of which 93% are seen a single time; 3% to 4.5% belongs to the top ten. The specimen was CD8+ T cells from peripheral blood mononuclear cells, collected in the second trimester of pregnancy. These receptors all come from a female donor with multiple sclerosis, enrolled in a pregnancy study.

The chain joins TRBV9 to TRBJ2-6, with a possible D match to TRBD1 (5 bases). Germline V gives CDR1 SGDLS, CDR2 YYNGEE. The ends were cut back, 3 bases at V and 1 base at J, with 11 bases in the middle. The length of the CDR3 is 16 residues. The CDR3 DNA reads as TGTGCCAGCAGCGCGACCAGGGTATCTGGGGCCAACGTCCTGACTTTC. It specifies CASSATRVSGANVLTF.

The V call is TRBV11-1, the J call TRBJ2-1; perhaps TRBD1 as D (6 bases). Germline V gene data show CDR1 as SGHAT and CDR2 as FQDESV (reference sequence). V was shortened by 3 bases and J by 10 bases, with 13 bases between the two germline ends. The CDR3 is 13 amino acids. The CDR3 is CASSFTGSHEQFF. CDR3 bases: TGTGCCAGCAGCTTTACAGGGTCGCACGAGCAGTTCTTC.

This clone was seen only once. The chain employs TRBV9 and TRBJ1-1; D might be TRBD1 (5 bases). The CDR3 sequence is 13 residues long. CDR1 SGDLS and CDR2 YYNGEE come from the germline V gene. V was trimmed by 4 bases and J by 7 bases, leaving 14 bases between them. The CDR3 protein is CASSPRQTFEAFF. The CDR3 DNA follows: TGTGCCAGCAGCCCCAGACAGACCTTTGAAGCTTTCTTT.

The chain joins TRBV27 to TRBJ2-3, with TRBD1 identical over 8 bases. Germline lookup yields CDR1 MNHEY and CDR2 SMNVEV (reference sequence). V shed 0 bases and J 5 bases; nucleotides not matched to a gene: 16. The CDR3 loop spans 19 amino acids. The CDR3 reads CASSLSYPSGQGARDTQYF. CDR3 sequence (DNA): TGTGCCAGCAGTTTATCGTATCCCTCCGGGCAGGGGGCGAGAGATACGCAGTATTTT.

The genes are TRBV5-1 and TRBJ1-1, with 12 bases aligning to TRBD1. The CDR3 is 15 residues long. CDR1 SGHRS and CDR2 YFSETQ come from the germline V gene. J lost 3 bases, V lost 5 bases, and 5 bases had no gene match. The CDR3 here is CASRRDRGQYTEAFF. The DNA of the CDR3 is TGCGCCAGCAGGCGGGACAGGGGGCAGTACACTGAAGCTTTCTTT. Combining the CDR3 with reference TRBV5-1 and TRBJ1-1 gives the whole variable domain KAGVTQTPRYLIKTRGQQVTLSCSPISGHRSVSWYQQTPGQGLQFLFEYFSETQRNKGNFPGRFSGRQFSNSRSEMNVSTLELGDSALYLCASRRDRGQYTEAFFGQGTRLTVV.

This chain connects TRBV13 to TRBJ1-4; D unresolved. This CDR3 region has 15 residues. V was shortened by 5 bases and J by 7 bases, with 17 bases between the two germline ends. From germline, CDR1 is PRHDT and CDR2 FYEKMQ (reference sequence). CDR3 amino acids: CASSPPSGSGEKLFF. In DNA, the CDR3 is TGTGCCAGCAGCCCTCCTAGTGGAAGCGGTGAAAAACTGTTTTTT.

The gene calls are TRBV25-1 and TRBJ2-1; D possibly corresponds to TRBD1 (6 bases). Germline V gene data show CDR1 as MGHDK and CDR2 as SYGVNS. The V end was cut by 2 bases, the J end by 2 bases, with 10 bases between. This CDR3 is 15 amino acids long. In nucleotides, the CDR3 is TGTGCCAGCAGTGAAACTGGGGGCCCCTACAATGAGCAGTTCTTC. This sequence encodes CASSETGGPYNEQFF.

The chain joins TRBV27 to TRBJ2-7; the match to TRBD2 covers 9 bases. Germline lookup yields CDR1 MNHEY and CDR2 SMNVEV (reference sequence). This CDR3 contains 16 residues. With 4 bases clipped from V and 4 bases from J, the junction kept 11 bases outside the gene matches. The CDR3 reads CASSSLAGERGYEQYF. CDR3 bases: TGTGCCAGCAGTTCTTTAGCGGGAGAGAGGGGTTACGAGCAGTACTTC.

This chain joins TRBV9 and TRBJ2-1, with 9 positions matching TRBD2. The germline gives CDR1 SGDLS, CDR2 YYNGEE. CDR3 length: 16 amino acids. The trim removed 0 bases at V and 4 bases at J, leaving 5 bases unmatched. The CDR3 nucleotides are TGTGCCAGCAGCGTAGAGGCTAGCGGGGAATACAATGAGCAGTTCTTC. It encodes CASSVEASGEYNEQFF.

This chain links TRBV30 with TRBJ2-7; the match to TRBD1 covers 7 bases. In germline, CDR1 is GTSNPN, CDR2 SVGIG (reference sequence). The CDR3 length is 13 residues. V lost 5 bases and J lost 7; bases outside the gene matches: 11. In nucleotides, the CDR3 is TGTGCCTGGTGCCGGGACAGCTTGAGTGAGCAGTACTTC. Protein sequence: CAWCRDSLSEQYF.

V is TRBV28 and J is TRBJ2-7; possibly TRBD2 for D (5 bases). The CDR3 consists of 12 residues. V lost 6 bases, J lost 0 bases, and 6 bases lay in between. Germline V lookup: CDR1 MDHEN, CDR2 SYDVKM. In DNA, the CDR3 is TGTGCCAGCAGAGAGGGCTCCTACGAGCAGTACTTC. It specifies CASREGSYEQYF. Full variable domain (remainder filled in from reference TRBV28 and TRBJ2-7): DVKVTQSSRYLVKRTGEKVFLECVQDMDHENMFWYRQDPGLGLRLIYFSYDVKMKEKGDIPEGYSVSREKKERFSLILESASTNQTSMYLCASREGSYEQYFGPGTRLTVT.

This clone has just a few counts. The chain couples TRBV7-9 to TRBJ2-1, with 9 bases matching TRBD1. J lost 3 bases, V lost 5 bases, and 14 bases had no gene match. This CDR3 is 18 amino acids long. From germline, CDR1 is SEHNR and CDR2 FQNEAQ (reference sequence). CDR3 region: CASSRTTVGQGFYNEQFF. Here the CDR3 DNA reads TGTGCCAGCAGCCGAACTACCGTTGGACAGGGGTTCTACAATGAGCAGTTCTTC.

The rearrangement uses TRBV9 and TRBJ2-5, with D perhaps TRBD2 (5 bases). This CDR3 spans 15 amino acids. V lost 0 bases and J lost 2, with 11 bases in between. Germline CDR1 is SGDLS and CDR2 is YYNGEE. The CDR3 region has the DNA TGTGCCAGCAGCGTAGAAGGACTGGAGCAAGAGACCCAGTACTTC. This encodes CASSVEGLEQETQYF.

This chain joins TRBV5-4 and TRBJ2-2; 9 nucleotides align to TRBD2. Germline CDR1 SGHNT, CDR2 YYREEE (reference sequence). Germline trimming cut 0 bases from V and 3 bases from J; bases unmatched to any gene: 0. The length of the CDR3 is 15 residues. The CDR3 region is CASSLGTSDTGELFF. Written as DNA, the CDR3 is TGTGCCAGCAGCTTGGGGACTAGCGACACCGGGGAGCTGTTTTTT.